The 6 T cell receptor beta chains below all came from one sample that was sequenced in a study of Ad26.COV2.S vaccination and SARS-CoV-2 variants. Treatment defined: 15 to 20 received Ad26.COV2.S at low or high dose, single or two shots; 5 received placebo; per-sample allocation not given. Sampling took place 63 days after the first vaccine or placebo injection. Libraries were prepared by immunoSEQ multiplex PCR; TCRdb keeps only in-frame clonotypes and omits some of them. The sample shows fewer than 400,000 clones, approximately 80% of them seen only once. The sequences come from peripheral blood, collected in a trial of Ad26.COV2.S vaccine versus placebo. Receptor source: a person aged 18-60 years who received the Ad26.COV2.S COVID-19 vaccine or a placebo.

The chain recombines TRBV10-3 with TRBJ1-2, with no clear D. CDR1 is ENHRY and CDR2 is SYGVKD in the germline V gene. This CDR3 spans 13 amino acids. With 0 bases removed from V and 2 bases from J, the gap between germline ends came to 4 bases. CDR3 in amino acids: CAISESGNYGYTF. The CDR3 bases are TGTGCCATCAGTGAGTCGGGGAACTATGGCTACACCTTC.

This chain connects TRBV5-1 to TRBJ1-4; the D gene is possibly TRBD1 (6 bases). The V end lost 1 base, the J end lost 7 bases, and 11 bases lay between the germline ends. Germline-derived CDR1 and CDR2 are SGHRS and YFSETQ. CDR3 length: 14 residues. The CDR3 spells CASSLMGAPEKLFF. Written as DNA, the CDR3 is TGCGCCAGCAGCTTGATGGGGGCCCCTGAAAAACTGTTTTTT.

The CDR3 region has the DNA TGCGCCAGCAGCGAATACACAGATACGCAGTATTTT. This gives the protein CASSEYTDTQYF. The rearrangement uses TRBV5-1 and TRBJ2-3; D gene ambiguous. The CDR3 runs 12 residues. V was clipped by 4 bases and J by 2 bases, with 5 bases between them. Germline V lookup: CDR1 SGHRS, CDR2 YFSETQ.

The rearrangement joins TRBV9 to TRBJ1-2, with D unclear. This CDR3 is 13 amino acids long. Germline assignment: CDR1 SGDLS and CDR2 YYNGEE. Between the trimmed V and J ends, which lost 3 bases and 6 bases, there was a span of 12 bases. This CDR3 is CASSAIVPNGYTF. CDR3 DNA sequence: TGTGCCAGCAGCGCCATAGTGCCGAATGGCTACACCTTC. Full variable domain (remainder filled in from reference TRBV9 and TRBJ1-2): DSGVTQTPKHLITATGQRVTLRCSPRSGDLSVYWYQQSLDQGLQFLIQYYNGEERAKGNILERFSAQQFPDLHSELNLSSLELGDSALYFCASSAIVPNGYTFGSGTRLTVV.

This chain connects TRBV7-8 to TRBJ2-7; D might be TRBD1 (7 bases). Germline V gives CDR1 SGHVS, CDR2 FQNEAQ. The CDR3 runs to 15 residues. Trimming cost V 0 bases and J 3 bases, with 12 bases left between them. The CDR3 sequence: CASSLAAGGIYEQYF. CDR3 DNA: TGTGCCAGCAGCTTAGCGGCAGGGGGGATCTACGAGCAGTACTTC.

The chain employs TRBV10-1 and TRBJ1-5; 9 bases agree with TRBD1. The junction had 5 bases not matched to a gene; V was cut back by 5 bases and J by 6 bases. CDR3 size: 14 residues. The V gene's germline CDR1 is WNHNN and CDR2 SYGVQD (reference sequence). The CDR3 DNA sequence: TGCGCCAGCAGTCCTGGGGGACAGGGTCAGCCCCAGCATTTT. Protein product: CASSPGGQGQPQHF.